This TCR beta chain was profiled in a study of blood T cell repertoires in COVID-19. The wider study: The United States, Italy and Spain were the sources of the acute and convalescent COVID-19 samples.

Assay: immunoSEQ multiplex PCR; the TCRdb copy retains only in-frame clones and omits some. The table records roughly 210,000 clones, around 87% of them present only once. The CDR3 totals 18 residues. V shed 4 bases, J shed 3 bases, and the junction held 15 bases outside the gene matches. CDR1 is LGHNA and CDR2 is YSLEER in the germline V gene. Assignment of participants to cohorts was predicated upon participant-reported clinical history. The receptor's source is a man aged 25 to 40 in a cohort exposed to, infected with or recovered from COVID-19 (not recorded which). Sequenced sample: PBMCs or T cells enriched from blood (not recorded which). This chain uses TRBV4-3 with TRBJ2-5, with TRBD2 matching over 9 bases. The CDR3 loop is CASSPEGPSGTPEETQYF. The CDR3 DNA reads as TGCGCCAGCAGCCCCGAGGGGCCTAGCGGGACCCCTGAAGAGACCCAGTACTTC.